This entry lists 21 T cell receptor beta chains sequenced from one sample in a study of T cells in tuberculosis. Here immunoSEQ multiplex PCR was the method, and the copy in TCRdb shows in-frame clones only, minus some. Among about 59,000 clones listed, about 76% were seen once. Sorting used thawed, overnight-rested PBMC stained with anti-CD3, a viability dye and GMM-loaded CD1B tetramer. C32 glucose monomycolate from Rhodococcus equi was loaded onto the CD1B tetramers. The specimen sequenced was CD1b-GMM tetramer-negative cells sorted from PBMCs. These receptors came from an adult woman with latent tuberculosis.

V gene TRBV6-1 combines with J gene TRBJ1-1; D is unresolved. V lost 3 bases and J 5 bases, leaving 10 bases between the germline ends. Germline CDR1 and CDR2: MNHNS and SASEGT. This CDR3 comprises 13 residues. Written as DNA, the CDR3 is TGTGCCAGCAGTGATGATCAGAGGACTGAAGCTTTCTTT. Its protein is CASSDDQRTEAFF.

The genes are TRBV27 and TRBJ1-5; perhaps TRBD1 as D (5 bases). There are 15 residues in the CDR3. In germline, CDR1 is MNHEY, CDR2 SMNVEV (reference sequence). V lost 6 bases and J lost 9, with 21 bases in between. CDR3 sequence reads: CASSKGLGYPTPQHF. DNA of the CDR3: TGTGCCAGCAGCAAGGGGTTGGGCTACCCGACGCCCCAGCATTTT.

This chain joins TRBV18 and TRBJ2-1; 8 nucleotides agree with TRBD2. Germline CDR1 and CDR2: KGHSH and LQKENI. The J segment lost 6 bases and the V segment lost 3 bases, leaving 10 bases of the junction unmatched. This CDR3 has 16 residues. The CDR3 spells CASSPLSGGGLNEQFF. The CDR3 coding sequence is TGTGCCAGCTCACCTCTTTCCGGGGGGGGCCTCAATGAGCAGTTCTTC.

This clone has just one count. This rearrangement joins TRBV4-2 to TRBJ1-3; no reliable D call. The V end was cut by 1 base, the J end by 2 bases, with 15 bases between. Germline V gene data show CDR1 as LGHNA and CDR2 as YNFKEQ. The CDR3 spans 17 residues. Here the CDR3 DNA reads TGTGCCAGCAGCCAAGCAGGAAGCAGCCGCCCTGGAAACACCATATATTTT. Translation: CASSQAGSSRPGNTIYF.

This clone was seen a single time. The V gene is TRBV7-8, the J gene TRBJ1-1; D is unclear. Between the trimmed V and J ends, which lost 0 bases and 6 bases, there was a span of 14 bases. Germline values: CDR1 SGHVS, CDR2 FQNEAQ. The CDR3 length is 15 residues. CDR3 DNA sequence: TGTGCCAGCAGCTTAGCCGGCCGCGGGATCGCTGAAGCTTTCTTT. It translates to CASSLAGRGIAEAFF.

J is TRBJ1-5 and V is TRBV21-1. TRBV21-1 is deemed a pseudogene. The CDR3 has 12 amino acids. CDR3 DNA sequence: TGTGCCAGCAGCACACGAAAGGCGGCCCAGCATTTT. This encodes CASSTRKAAQHF.

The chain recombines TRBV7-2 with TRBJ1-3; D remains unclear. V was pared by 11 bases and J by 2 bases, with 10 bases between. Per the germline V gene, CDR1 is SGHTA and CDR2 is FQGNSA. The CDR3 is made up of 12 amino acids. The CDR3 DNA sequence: TGTGCCTCGGGTCTGACTGGAAACACCATATATTTT. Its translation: CASGLTGNTIYF.

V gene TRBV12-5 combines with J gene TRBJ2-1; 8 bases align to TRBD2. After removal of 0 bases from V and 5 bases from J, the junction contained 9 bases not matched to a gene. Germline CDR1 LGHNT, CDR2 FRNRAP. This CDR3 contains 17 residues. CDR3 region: CASGLVLGGRSHNEQFF. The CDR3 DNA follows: TGTGCTAGTGGTTTGGTACTAGGCGGGAGGTCCCACAATGAGCAGTTCTTC.

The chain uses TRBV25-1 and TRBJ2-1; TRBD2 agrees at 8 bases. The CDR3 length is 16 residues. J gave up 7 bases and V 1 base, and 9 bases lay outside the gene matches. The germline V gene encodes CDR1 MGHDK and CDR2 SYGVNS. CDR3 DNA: TGTGCCAGCAGTGAATCGGGGGGGGCGGTTGGGAATGAGCAGTTCTTC. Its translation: CASSESGGAVGNEQFF. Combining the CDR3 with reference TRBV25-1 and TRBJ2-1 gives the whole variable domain EADIYQTPRYLVIGTGKKITLECSQTMGHDKMYWYQQDPGMELHLIHYSYGVNSTEKGDLSSESTVSRIRTEHFPLTLESARPSHTSQYLCASSESGGAVGNEQFFGPGTRLTVL.

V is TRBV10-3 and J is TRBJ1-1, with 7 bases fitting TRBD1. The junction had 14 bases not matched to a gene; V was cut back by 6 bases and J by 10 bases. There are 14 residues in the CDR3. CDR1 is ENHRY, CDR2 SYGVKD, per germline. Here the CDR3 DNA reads TGTGCCATCAGCGAAGGATCAGACAGGGTGGGAGCTTTCTTT. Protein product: CAISEGSDRVGAFF.

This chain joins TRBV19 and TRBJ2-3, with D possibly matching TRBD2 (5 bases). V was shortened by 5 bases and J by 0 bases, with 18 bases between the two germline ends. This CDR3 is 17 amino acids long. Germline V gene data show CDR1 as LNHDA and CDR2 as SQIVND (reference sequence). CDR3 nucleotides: TGTGCCAGTAGTGGCGGGCTTTGGCGGAGTAGCACAGATACGCAGTATTTT. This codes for CASSGGLWRSSTDTQYF.

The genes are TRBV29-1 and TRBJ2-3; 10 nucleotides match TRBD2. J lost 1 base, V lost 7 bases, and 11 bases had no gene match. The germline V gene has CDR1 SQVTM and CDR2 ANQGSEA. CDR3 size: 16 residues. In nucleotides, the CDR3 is TGCAGCGGCGGGGGAGCCGGACTAGCGGGCACAGATACGCAGTATTTT. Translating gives CSGGGAGLAGTDTQYF.

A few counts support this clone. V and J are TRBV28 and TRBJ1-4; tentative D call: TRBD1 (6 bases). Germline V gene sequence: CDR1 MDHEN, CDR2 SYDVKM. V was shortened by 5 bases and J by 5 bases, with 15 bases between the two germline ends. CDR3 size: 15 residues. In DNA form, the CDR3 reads TGTGCCAGCAGTCGCGCCGGGGGGCTAAATGAAAAACTGTTTTTT. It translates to CASSRAGGLNEKLFF.

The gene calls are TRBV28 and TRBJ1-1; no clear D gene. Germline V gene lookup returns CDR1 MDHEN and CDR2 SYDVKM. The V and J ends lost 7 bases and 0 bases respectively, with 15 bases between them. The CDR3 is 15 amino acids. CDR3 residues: CASTWTGAMNTEAFF. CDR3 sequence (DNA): TGTGCCAGCACATGGACGGGAGCGATGAACACTGAAGCTTTCTTT.

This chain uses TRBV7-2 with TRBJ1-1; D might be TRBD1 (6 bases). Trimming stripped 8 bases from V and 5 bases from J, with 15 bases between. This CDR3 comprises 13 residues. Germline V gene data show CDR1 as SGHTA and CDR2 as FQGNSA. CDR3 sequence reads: CASSWGGRTEAFF. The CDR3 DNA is TGTGCCAGCTCTTGGGGGGGGCGGACTGAAGCTTTCTTT.

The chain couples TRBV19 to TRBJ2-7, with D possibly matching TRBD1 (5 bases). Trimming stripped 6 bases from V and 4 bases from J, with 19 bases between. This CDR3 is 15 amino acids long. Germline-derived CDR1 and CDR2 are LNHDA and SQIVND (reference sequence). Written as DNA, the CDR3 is TGTGCCAGTAGACCCTCGGCAGGGCAACCGTACGAGCAGTACTTC. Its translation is CASRPSAGQPYEQYF.

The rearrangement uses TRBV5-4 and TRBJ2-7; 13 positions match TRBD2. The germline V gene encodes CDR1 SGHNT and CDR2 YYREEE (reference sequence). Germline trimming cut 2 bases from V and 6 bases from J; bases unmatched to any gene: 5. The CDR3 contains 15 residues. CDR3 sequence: CASSLGLAGDAEQYF. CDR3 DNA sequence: TGTGCCAGCAGCTTAGGACTAGCGGGAGATGCCGAGCAGTACTTC.

The CDR3 region is CASSRPLAGGRNEQFF. Here the CDR3 DNA reads TGTGCCAGCAGTCGTCCACTGGCGGGAGGGCGCAATGAGCAGTTCTTC. This chain links TRBV9 with TRBJ2-1, with 9 nucleotides matching TRBD2. Trimming at V came to 5 bases and at J to 6 bases, leaving 12 bases not matched to a gene. CDR3 length equals 16 residues. The germline CDR1 and CDR2 sequences are SGDLS and YYNGEE.

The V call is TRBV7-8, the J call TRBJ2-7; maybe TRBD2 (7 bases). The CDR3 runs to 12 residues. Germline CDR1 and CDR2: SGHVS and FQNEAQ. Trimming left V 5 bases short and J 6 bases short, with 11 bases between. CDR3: CASSRGAGEQYF. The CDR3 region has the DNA TGTGCCAGCAGCCGGGGGGCTGGCGAGCAGTACTTC.

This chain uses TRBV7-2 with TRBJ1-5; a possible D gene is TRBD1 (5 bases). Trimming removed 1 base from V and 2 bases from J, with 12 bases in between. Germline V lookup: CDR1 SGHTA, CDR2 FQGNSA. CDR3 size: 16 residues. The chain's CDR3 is CASSLEPRGRNQPQHF. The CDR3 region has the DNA TGTGCCAGCAGCTTAGAACCGCGGGGCCGCAATCAGCCCCAGCATTTT.

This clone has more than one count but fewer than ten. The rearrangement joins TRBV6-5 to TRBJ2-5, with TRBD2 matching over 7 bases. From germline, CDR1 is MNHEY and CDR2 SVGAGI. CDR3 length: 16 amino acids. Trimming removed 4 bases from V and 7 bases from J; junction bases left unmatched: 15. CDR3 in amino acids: CASSSHSGTKTATQYF. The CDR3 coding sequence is TGTGCCAGCAGTTCCCACTCTGGGACTAAGACGGCGACCCAGTACTTC.